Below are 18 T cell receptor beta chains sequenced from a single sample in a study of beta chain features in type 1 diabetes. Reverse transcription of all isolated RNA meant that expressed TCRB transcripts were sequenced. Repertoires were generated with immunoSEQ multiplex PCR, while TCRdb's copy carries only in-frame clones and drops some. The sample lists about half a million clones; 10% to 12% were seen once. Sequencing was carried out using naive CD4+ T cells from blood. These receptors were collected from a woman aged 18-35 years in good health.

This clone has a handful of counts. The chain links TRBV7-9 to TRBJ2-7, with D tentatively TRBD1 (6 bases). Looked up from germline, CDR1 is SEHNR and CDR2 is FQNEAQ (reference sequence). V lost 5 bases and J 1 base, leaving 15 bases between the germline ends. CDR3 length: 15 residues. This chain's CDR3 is CASSPSGDRSYEQYF. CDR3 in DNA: TGTGCCAGCAGCCCTTCCGGAGACAGGTCCTACGAGCAGTACTTC.

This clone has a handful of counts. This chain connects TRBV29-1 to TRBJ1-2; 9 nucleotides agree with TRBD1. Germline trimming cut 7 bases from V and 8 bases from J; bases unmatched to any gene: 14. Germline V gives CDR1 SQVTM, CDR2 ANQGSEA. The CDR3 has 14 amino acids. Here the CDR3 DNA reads TGCAGCGCGAACCACAGGGGGCGTCTGGAGGGCTACACCTTC. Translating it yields CSANHRGRLEGYTF.

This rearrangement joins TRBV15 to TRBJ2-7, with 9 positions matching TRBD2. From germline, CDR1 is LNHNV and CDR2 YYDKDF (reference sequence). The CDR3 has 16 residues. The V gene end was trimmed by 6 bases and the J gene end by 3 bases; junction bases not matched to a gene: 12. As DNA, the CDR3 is TGTGCCACCAGTCCCATAGCGGGAGAGGGCCGCTACGAGCAGTACTTC. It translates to CATSPIAGEGRYEQYF.

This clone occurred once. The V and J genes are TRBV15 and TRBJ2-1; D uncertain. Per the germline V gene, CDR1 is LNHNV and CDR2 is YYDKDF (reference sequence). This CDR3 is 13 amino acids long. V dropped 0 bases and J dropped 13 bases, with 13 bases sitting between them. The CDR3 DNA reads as TGTGCCACCAGCAGAGAGCGGCCGGCCGTTCAGTTCTTC. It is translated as CATSRERPAVQFF.

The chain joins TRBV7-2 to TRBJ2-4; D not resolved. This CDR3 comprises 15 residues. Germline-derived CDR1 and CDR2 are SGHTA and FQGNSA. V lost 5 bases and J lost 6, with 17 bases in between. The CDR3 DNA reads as TGTGCCAGCAGCCCAGGTCCTCCCTCACTAAACATTCAGTACTTC. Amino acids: CASSPGPPSLNIQYF. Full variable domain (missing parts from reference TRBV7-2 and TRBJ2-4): GAGVSQSPSNKVTEKGKDVELRCDPISGHTALYWYRQSLGQGLEFLIYFQGNSAPDKSGLPSDRFSAERTGGSVSTLTIQRTQQEDSAVYLCASSPGPPSLNIQYFGAGTRLSVL.

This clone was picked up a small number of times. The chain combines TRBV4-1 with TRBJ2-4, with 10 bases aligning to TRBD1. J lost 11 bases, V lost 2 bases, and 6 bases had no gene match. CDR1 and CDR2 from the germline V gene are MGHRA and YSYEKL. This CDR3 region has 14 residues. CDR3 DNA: TGCGCCAGCAGCCAACACGGGACAGGGGTTTTTCAGTACTTC. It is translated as CASSQHGTGVFQYF.

CDR3 in DNA: TGTGCCAGCAGTGAAATAGTTAAGCAGTACGTC. Translation gives CASSEIVKQYV. The chain is built from TRBV2 and TRBJ2-7; no reliable D call. The germline CDR1 and CDR2 sequences are SNHLY and FYNNEI. This CDR3 comprises 11 residues. Trimming took 2 bases from V and 8 from J, leaving 7 bases between them.

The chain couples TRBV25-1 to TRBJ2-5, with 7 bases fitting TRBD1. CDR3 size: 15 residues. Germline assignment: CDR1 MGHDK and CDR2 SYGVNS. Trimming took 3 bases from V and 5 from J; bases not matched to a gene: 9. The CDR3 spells CASSDYYRGSETQYF. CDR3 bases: TGTGCCAGCAGTGACTACTACAGGGGAAGCGAGACCCAGTACTTC. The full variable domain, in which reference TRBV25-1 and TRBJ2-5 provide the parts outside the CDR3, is EADIYQTPRYLVIGTGKKITLECSQTMGHDKMYWYQQDPGMELHLIHYSYGVNSTEKGDLSSESTVSRIRTEHFPLTLESARPSHTSQYLCASSDYYRGSETQYFGPGTRLLVL.

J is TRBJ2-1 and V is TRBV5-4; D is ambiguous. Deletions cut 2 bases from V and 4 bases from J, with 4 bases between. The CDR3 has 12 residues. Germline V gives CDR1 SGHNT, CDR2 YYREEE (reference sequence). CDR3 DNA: TGTGCCAGCAGCTTTCGATACAATGAGCAGTTCTTC. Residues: CASSFRYNEQFF.

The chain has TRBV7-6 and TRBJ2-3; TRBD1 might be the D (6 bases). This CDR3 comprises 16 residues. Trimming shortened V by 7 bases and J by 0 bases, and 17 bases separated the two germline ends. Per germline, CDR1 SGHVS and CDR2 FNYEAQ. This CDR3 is CASKLTGLTSTDTQYF. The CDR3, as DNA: TGTGCCAGCAAGTTGACAGGCCTAACTAGCACAGATACGCAGTATTTT. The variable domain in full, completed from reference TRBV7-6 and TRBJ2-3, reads GAGVSQSPRYKVTKRGQDVALRCDPISGHVSLYWYRQALGQGPEFLTYFNYEAQQDKSGLPNDRFSAERPEGSISTLTIQRTEQRDSAMYRCASKLTGLTSTDTQYFGPGTRLTVL.

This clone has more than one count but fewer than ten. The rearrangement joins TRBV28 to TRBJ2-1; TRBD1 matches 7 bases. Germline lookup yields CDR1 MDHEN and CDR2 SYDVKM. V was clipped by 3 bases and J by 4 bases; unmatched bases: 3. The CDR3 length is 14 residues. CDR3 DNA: TGTGCCAGCAGTTTCCGCAGGGGGTACAATGAGCAGTTCTTC. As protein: CASSFRRGYNEQFF.

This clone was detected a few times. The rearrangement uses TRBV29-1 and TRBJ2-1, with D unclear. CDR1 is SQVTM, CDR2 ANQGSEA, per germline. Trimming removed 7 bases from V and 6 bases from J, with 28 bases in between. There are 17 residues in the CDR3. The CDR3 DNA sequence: TGCAGCGCTCACAACCGGGTTGCCCCTGGTTATGGCAATGAGCAGTTCTTC. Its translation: CSAHNRVAPGYGNEQFF.

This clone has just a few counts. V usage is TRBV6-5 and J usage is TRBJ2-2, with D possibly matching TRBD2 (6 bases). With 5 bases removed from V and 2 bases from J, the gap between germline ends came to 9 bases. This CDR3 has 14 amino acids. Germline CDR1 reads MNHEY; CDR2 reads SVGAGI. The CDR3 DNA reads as TGTGCCAGCAGTCTGGAGGGTAACACCGGGGAGCTGTTTTTT. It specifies CASSLEGNTGELFF.

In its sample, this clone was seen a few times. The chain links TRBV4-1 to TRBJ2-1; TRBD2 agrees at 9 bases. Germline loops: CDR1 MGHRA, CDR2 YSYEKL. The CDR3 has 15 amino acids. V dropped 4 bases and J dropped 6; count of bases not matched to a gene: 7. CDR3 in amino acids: CASSPGLARSNEQFF. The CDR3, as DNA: TGCGCCAGCAGCCCAGGACTAGCGCGGTCCAATGAGCAGTTCTTC.

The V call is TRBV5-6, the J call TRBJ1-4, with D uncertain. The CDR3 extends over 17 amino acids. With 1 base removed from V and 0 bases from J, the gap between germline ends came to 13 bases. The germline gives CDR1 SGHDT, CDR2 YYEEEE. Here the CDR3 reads CASSLFSPISTNEKLFF. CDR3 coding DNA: TGTGCCAGCAGCTTGTTTTCTCCCATTTCAACTAATGAAAAACTGTTTTTT.

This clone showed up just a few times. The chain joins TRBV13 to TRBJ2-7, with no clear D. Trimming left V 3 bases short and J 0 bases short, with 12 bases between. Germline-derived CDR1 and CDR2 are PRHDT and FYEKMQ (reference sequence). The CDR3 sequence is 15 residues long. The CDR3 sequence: CASSFKWTASYEQYF. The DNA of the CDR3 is TGTGCCAGCAGCTTCAAATGGACGGCCTCCTACGAGCAGTACTTC.

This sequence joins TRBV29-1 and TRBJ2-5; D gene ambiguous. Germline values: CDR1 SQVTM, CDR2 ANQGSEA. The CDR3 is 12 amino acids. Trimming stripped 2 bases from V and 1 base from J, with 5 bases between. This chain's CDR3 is CSVEKFQETQYF. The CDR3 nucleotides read TGCAGCGTTGAAAAATTCCAAGAGACCCAGTACTTC.

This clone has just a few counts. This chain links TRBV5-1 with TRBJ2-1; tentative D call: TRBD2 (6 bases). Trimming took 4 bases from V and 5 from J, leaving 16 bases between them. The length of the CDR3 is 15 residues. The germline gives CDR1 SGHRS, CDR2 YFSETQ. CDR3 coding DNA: TGCGCCAGCAGCCTGCCTCGCGGGGAAAACAATGAGCAGTTCTTC. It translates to CASSLPRGENNEQFF.